The 26 T cell receptor beta chains listed next were all sequenced from one sample in a study of blood T cell repertoires in COVID-19. Data came from immunoSEQ multiplex PCR; TCRdb stores just in-frame clones and leaves some out. The table includes 160,000 or so clones, 90% detected once. The sequenced sample consisted of peripheral blood. The receptors originated from a man aged 55 to 70 with active or convalescent COVID-19.

The chain has TRBV20-1 and TRBJ1-2; tentatively, D is TRBD1 (5 bases). This CDR3 region has 10 residues. V was cut by 5 bases and J by 8 bases, with 9 bases left in between. Germline CDR1 is DFQATT and CDR2 is SNEGSKA (reference sequence). The CDR3 is CSAYAGGYTF. In DNA form, the CDR3 reads TGCAGTGCTTACGCAGGGGGCTACACCTTC.

This sequence joins TRBV2 and TRBJ1-5; D is possibly TRBD1 (5 bases). V shed 4 bases and J shed 3 bases, with 13 bases lying between them. This CDR3 has 15 amino acids. Germline CDR1 reads SNHLY; CDR2 reads FYNNEI. For the CDR3, the DNA is TGTGCCAGCAGTGGGATAGGGGTGGTCAATCAGCCCCAGCATTTT. Protein: CASSGIGVVNQPQHF. The variable domain in full, completed from reference TRBV2 and TRBJ1-5, reads EPEVTQTPSHQVTQMGQEVILRCVPISNHLYFYWYRQILGQKVEFLVSFYNNEISEKSEIFDDQFSVERPDGSNFTLKIRSTKLEDSAMYFCASSGIGVVNQPQHFGDGTRLSIL.

V and J are TRBV5-4 and TRBJ1-1, with 7 bases lining up with TRBD1. Germline V gene sequence: CDR1 SGHNT, CDR2 YYREEE (reference sequence). The CDR3 spans 13 residues. V lost 4 bases and J lost 5; bases outside the gene matches: 5. CDR3 amino acids: CASSQPGGTEAFF. The CDR3, as DNA: TGTGCCAGCAGCCAACCAGGGGGTACTGAAGCTTTCTTT.

The chain has TRBV2 and TRBJ2-3, with 14 bases aligning to TRBD2. Germline V gene lookup returns CDR1 SNHLY and CDR2 FYNNEI. V lost 7 bases to trimming and J lost 1 base; unmatched junction nucleotides: 7. CDR3 size: 17 residues. The CDR3 loop reads CASTKRLAGGGTDTQYF. CDR3 DNA: TGTGCCAGCACTAAACGACTAGCGGGAGGGGGCACAGATACGCAGTATTTT.

The V and J genes are TRBV5-1 and TRBJ2-7, with TRBD2 matching 7 bases. The CDR3 runs 14 residues. Germline CDR1 and CDR2: SGHRS and YFSETQ. V lost 3 bases, J lost 3 bases, and 6 bases stayed unmatched. For the CDR3, the DNA is TGCGCCAGCAGCTGGGGGAGGGAGAACTACGAGCAGTACTTC. This translates into CASSWGRENYEQYF.

The chain has TRBV6-2 or TRBV6-3 and TRBJ2-4, with D perhaps TRBD2 (7 bases). The CDR3 is made up of 16 amino acids. Between the trimmed V and J ends, which lost 6 bases and 0 bases, there was a span of 15 bases. The V gene's germline CDR1 is MNHEY and CDR2 SVGEGT. The CDR3 sequence: CASSSAGALAKNIQYF. In DNA, the CDR3 is TGTGCCAGCAGCAGCGCGGGGGCCTTAGCCAAAAACATTCAGTACTTC.

Here the CDR3 reads CASSLNRLSSYEQYF. The CDR3 DNA reads TGTGCCAGCAGCTTGAACAGGTTGAGCTCCTACGAGCAGTACTTC. This rearrangement joins TRBV5-6 to TRBJ2-7; D might be TRBD1 (5 bases). This CDR3 is 15 amino acids long. The germline gives CDR1 SGHDT, CDR2 YYEEEE. The V end was cut by 1 base, the J end by 0 bases, with 11 bases between.

This clone was counted a few times. This chain uses TRBV7-2 with TRBJ2-1, with 8 bases that match TRBD1. This CDR3 comprises 15 residues. V shed 5 bases and J 1 base; nucleotides not matched to a gene: 4. Germline CDR1 and CDR2: SGHTA and FQGNSA. The CDR3 DNA reads TGTGCCAGCAGCACAGACAGGGGTTCCTACAATGAGCAGTTCTTC. It codes for CASSTDRGSYNEQFF.

CDR3 sequence: CASIRRGSSDTQYF. Here the CDR3 DNA reads TGTGCCAGCATCCGGCGGGGGAGTTCAGATACGCAGTATTTT. The chain uses TRBV2 and TRBJ2-3, with TRBD2 identical over 7 bases. CDR1 and CDR2 from the germline V gene are SNHLY and FYNNEI. V trimming: 7 bases; J trimming: 4 bases; junction bases outside the gene matches: 8. The CDR3 is 14 amino acids.

V and J are TRBV6-5 and TRBJ1-1; 9 nucleotides align to TRBD1. The CDR3 has 15 amino acids. After removal of 6 bases from V and 11 bases from J, the junction contained 16 bases not matched to a gene. Germline lookup yields CDR1 MNHEY and CDR2 SVGAGI. The CDR3 region is CASSRSTFGTGHAFF. The CDR3 region has the DNA TGTGCCAGCAGCCGATCCACTTTCGGGACAGGGCATGCTTTCTTT.

The chain carries TRBV3-1 (or the pseudogene TRBV3-2) and TRBJ2-7; TRBD1 matches 9 bases. CDR3 length equals 14 residues. Germline trimming cut 5 bases from V and 2 bases from J; bases unmatched to any gene: 4. Germline values: CDR1 LGHDT, CDR2 YNNKEL (reference sequence). The CDR3 coding sequence is TGTGCCAGCAGCGTCGGACAGGGGACCTACGAGCAGTACTTC. Translation: CASSVGQGTYEQYF.

V usage is TRBV15 and J usage is TRBJ2-5; D is uncertain. In germline, CDR1 is LNHNV, CDR2 YYDKDF (reference sequence). This CDR3 is built from 12 residues. Trimming took 0 bases from V and 5 from J, leaving 4 bases between them. The CDR3 protein is CATSRDRETQYF. The CDR3 nucleotides are TGTGCCACCAGCAGAGATCGGGAGACCCAGTACTTC.

The chain couples TRBV4-1 to TRBJ1-6, with TRBD1 matching over 11 bases. The CDR3 has 16 residues. The germline gives CDR1 MGHRA, CDR2 YSYEKL. J was trimmed by 8 bases and V by 4 bases; bases with no gene match: 7. As DNA, the CDR3 is TGCGCCAGCAGCCGCGAAGGGACAGGGGGTTATTCACCCCTCCACTTT. Translated: CASSREGTGGYSPLHF.

This chain links TRBV6-5 with TRBJ1-2; weak D call: TRBD1 (6 bases). Germline V gene lookup returns CDR1 MNHEY and CDR2 SVGAGI. V was clipped by 6 bases and J by 1 base, with 6 bases between them. The CDR3 extends over 12 amino acids. CDR3 loop: CASRQGNYGYTF. In DNA, the CDR3 is TGTGCCAGCAGACAGGGTAACTATGGCTACACCTTC.

This clone was seen a handful of times. The chain couples TRBV7-9 to TRBJ1-2, with D possibly TRBD1 on 5 matching bases. The germline V gene encodes CDR1 SEHNR and CDR2 FQNEAQ (reference sequence). The length of the CDR3 is 16 residues. Deletions cut 4 bases from V and 6 bases from J, with 21 bases between. In DNA, the CDR3 is TGTGCCAGCAGCTCCTTAGGTCCAGGGCTCATTCATGGCTACACCTTC. Translation gives CASSSLGPGLIHGYTF.

The V gene is TRBV9, the J gene TRBJ2-3; tentative D call: TRBD2 (6 bases). Germline V gene sequence: CDR1 SGDLS, CDR2 YYNGEE. The CDR3 runs 17 residues. With 0 bases removed from V and 4 bases from J, the gap between germline ends came to 18 bases. The CDR3 region has the DNA TGTGCCAGCAGCGTAGGGTGGGGGGTGAAAGTCGCAGATACGCAGTATTTT. Its protein is CASSVGWGVKVADTQYF.

J is TRBJ1-4 and V is TRBV10-3; possibly TRBD1 for D (5 bases). The germline V gene encodes CDR1 ENHRY and CDR2 SYGVKD. The ends were cut back, 3 bases at V and 7 bases at J, with 9 bases in the middle. The CDR3 spans 13 residues. CDR3 in DNA: TGTGCCATCAGTGAACAGGAGGGTGAAAAACTGTTTTTT. Amino acids: CAISEQEGEKLFF.

The chain joins TRBV14 to TRBJ2-7, with a tentative D call TRBD2 (5 bases). V was pared by 2 bases and J by 5 bases, with 10 bases between. Germline CDR1 reads SGHDN; CDR2 reads FVKESK. The CDR3 loop spans 13 amino acids. The CDR3 DNA reads as TGTGCCAGCAGCCAATTCCTGGAGGACGAGCAGTACTTC. Protein product: CASSQFLEDEQYF.

This chain joins TRBV15 and TRBJ2-2; weak D call: TRBD1 (6 bases). This CDR3 contains 17 residues. The germline V gene has CDR1 LNHNV and CDR2 YYDKDF (reference sequence). V lost 0 bases, J lost 3 bases, and 14 bases lay in between. The CDR3 coding sequence is TGTGCCACCAGCAGAGATAATCGGGCAGGGGACACCGGGGAGCTGTTTTTT. It encodes CATSRDNRAGDTGELFF.

J is TRBJ1-2 and V is TRBV5-4; TRBD1 aligns across 7 bases. The CDR3 covers 13 residues. Per the germline V gene, CDR1 is SGHNT and CDR2 is YYREEE (reference sequence). Trimming took 2 bases from V and 8 from J; bases not matched to a gene: 6. As DNA, the CDR3 is TGTGCCAGCAGCTTTTCCTCGACAGGGGGCTACACCTTC. Translating gives CASSFSSTGGYTF.

In DNA form, the CDR3 reads TGTGCCTGGAACGGAGGGTCTGGAAACACCATATATTTT. Protein product: CAWNGGSGNTIYF. J is TRBJ1-3 and V is TRBV30, with D uncertain. The CDR3 contains 13 residues. CDR1 GTSNPN and CDR2 SVGIG come from the germline V gene (reference sequence). The V end lost 4 bases, the J end lost 1 base, and 8 bases lay between the germline ends.

The rearrangement uses TRBV15 and TRBJ1-3; 12 bases are a match to TRBD1. J was trimmed by 4 bases and V by 5 bases; bases with no gene match: 18. Germline V gives CDR1 LNHNV, CDR2 YYDKDF (reference sequence). The CDR3 spans 20 residues. CDR3 region: CATSSPRGTGGGGHGNTIYF. The CDR3 coding sequence is TGTGCCACCAGCTCCCCTCGCGGGACAGGGGGCGGAGGCCACGGAAACACCATATATTTT.

The chain has TRBV5-1 and TRBJ1-1, with D unclear. The CDR3 is 12 residues long. Germline lookup yields CDR1 SGHRS and CDR2 YFSETQ. Trimming stripped 0 bases from V and 6 bases from J, with 6 bases between. CDR3 region: CASSLDGAEAFF. The DNA of the CDR3 is TGCGCCAGCAGCTTGGACGGGGCTGAAGCTTTCTTT.

This chain joins TRBV11-2 and TRBJ2-2; 8 nucleotides agree with TRBD2. This CDR3 has 16 amino acids. V trimming: 7 bases; J trimming: 4 bases; junction bases outside the gene matches: 11. CDR1 and CDR2 (germline): SGHAT, FQNNGV. The CDR3 loop reads CASTTLRGVATGELFF. The CDR3 coding sequence is TGTGCCAGCACCACCCTGCGGGGGGTCGCCACCGGGGAGCTGTTTTTT.

Remarks on this clone: The same CDR3 arises from other DNA sequences in this sample as well. V is TRBV5-1 and J is TRBJ1-1; D might be TRBD1 (6 bases). Trimming took off 1 base at V and 4 bases at J, with 8 bases between the two ends. The CDR3 runs 13 residues. CDR1 is SGHRS and CDR2 is YFSETQ in the germline V gene. CDR3 sequence: CASSLTGTTEAFF. Here the CDR3 DNA reads TGCGCCAGCAGCTTGACAGGGACCACTGAAGCTTTCTTT.

In this sample, this clone turned up once. This chain joins TRBV5-1 and TRBJ2-1; 7 bases align to TRBD2. Trimming removed 7 bases from V and 8 bases from J; junction bases left unmatched: 18. Germline V gene lookup returns CDR1 SGHRS and CDR2 YFSETQ. The CDR3 loop spans 16 amino acids. CDR3 coding DNA: TGCGCCAGCTCCCGGGGGGAAAGCGGGAAAGGAGATGAGCAGTTCTTC. It encodes CASSRGESGKGDEQFF.